The 27 T cell receptor beta chains below all came from one sample that was sequenced in a study of shared clonotypes between healthy human individuals. Only in-frame clones appear in the TCRdb table, and some are missing; sequencing was by immunoSEQ multiplex PCR. This table has some 2.3 million clones, roughly 93% appearing once. Sample: naive CD4+ T cells from PBMCs. Specified subset: CD45RA+ positively selected. These receptors were taken from a man aged 18 to 29 in good health. Some clones in this sample may be carry-over from other donors' samples.

The chain has TRBV7-2 and TRBJ1-1; D not certain. Germline V gene sequence: CDR1 SGHTA, CDR2 FQGNSA. Trimming left V 5 bases short and J 4 bases short, with 11 bases between. CDR3 length equals 13 residues. Here the CDR3 reads CASSESVSTEAFF. DNA for the CDR3: TGTGCCAGCAGCGAGAGTGTAAGCACTGAAGCTTTCTTT.

This clone was counted between two and nine times. The J gene is TRBJ1-1, the V gene TRBV10-3; a possible D gene is TRBD1 (6 bases). Germline V gene lookup returns CDR1 ENHRY and CDR2 SYGVKD. This CDR3 is built from 13 residues. The V end was cut by 10 bases, the J end by 0 bases, with 12 bases between. The CDR3 loop is CATSDSMNTEAFF. The CDR3 nucleotides read TGTGCCACCTCGGACAGTATGAACACTGAAGCTTTCTTT.

The chain links TRBV6-5 to TRBJ2-7; TRBD1 matches 10 bases. Germline V gene data show CDR1 as MNHEY and CDR2 as SVGAGI. This CDR3 contains 14 residues. V shed 6 bases, J shed 5 bases, and the junction held 7 bases outside the gene matches. The CDR3 nucleotides read TGTGCCAGCAGCCCGGACAGGGGGAGGCACGAGCAGTACTTC. Its translation is CASSPDRGRHEQYF.

V gene TRBV7-3 combines with J gene TRBJ2-6; D unresolved. Trimming took 4 bases from V and 0 from J, leaving 7 bases between them. CDR1 SGHTA and CDR2 FQGTGA come from the germline V gene. This CDR3 spans 15 amino acids. The DNA of the CDR3 is TGTGCCAGCAGCTCAGGTCACTCTGGGGCCAACGTCCTGACTTTC. The encoded protein is CASSSGHSGANVLTF. Full variable domain (missing parts from reference TRBV7-3 and TRBJ2-6): GAGVSQTPSNKVTEKGKYVELRCDPISGHTALYWYRQSLGQGPEFLIYFQGTGAADDSGLPNDRFFAVRPEGSVSTLKIQRTERGDSAVYLCASSSGHSGANVLTFGAGSRLTVL.

In regard to this clone: At the DNA level, this CDR3 is encoded by other sequences in the same sample as well. This chain links TRBV5-4 with TRBJ2-3; no firm D call. This CDR3 spans 14 amino acids. V lost 0 bases and J 1 base, leaving 6 bases between the germline ends. CDR1 is SGHNT and CDR2 is YYREEE in the germline V gene (reference sequence). CDR3 nucleotides: TGTGCCAGCAGCTTGGCCGGCCGCACAGATACGCAGTATTTT. Residues: CASSLAGRTDTQYF.

Only one count was recorded for this clone. The chain is built from TRBV19 and TRBJ1-5, with D unresolved. The CDR3 is 14 amino acids. Trimming took 3 bases from V and 8 from J, leaving 14 bases between them. Looked up from germline, CDR1 is LNHDA and CDR2 is SQIVND (reference sequence). The CDR3 sequence is CASSIGRQSEPQHF. The DNA of the CDR3 is TGTGCCAGTAGTATTGGACGGCAATCAGAGCCCCAGCATTTT.

The V and J genes are TRBV21-1 and TRBJ1-1; TRBD1, the D gene given by the table, was not confirmed from the DNA. TRBV21-1 is assigned pseudogene status. CDR3 length equals 21 residues. The DNA of the CDR3 is TGTGCCAGCAGCAATTTGGGACAACCGGACAGGGCGCTTCTGACCAACACTGAAGCTTTCTTT. Translation: CASSNLGQPDRALLTNTEAFF.

The CDR3 reads CASSQVYTGGVPEKLFF. CDR3 in DNA: TGCGCCAGCAGCCAAGTTTACACGGGTGGGGTCCCTGAAAAACTGTTTTTT. The rearrangement uses TRBV4-1 and TRBJ1-4; D not resolved. Germline V CDR1 and CDR2: MGHRA, YSYEKL. The CDR3 is made up of 17 amino acids. Trimming removed 1 base from V and 7 bases from J, with 19 bases in between.

The sample holds a few counts of this clone. The sample holds other DNA sequences that translate to the same CDR3. This chain uses TRBV28 with TRBJ1-2; D call uncertain. Trimming removed 2 bases from V and 5 bases from J, with 6 bases in between. Germline V gene sequence: CDR1 MDHEN, CDR2 SYDVKM. This CDR3 contains 12 residues. CDR3 residues: CASSLRAYGYTF. The CDR3 DNA sequence: TGTGCCAGCAGTTTAAGAGCGTATGGCTACACCTTC.

The CDR3 here is CAISDILSEGYTF. The CDR3 DNA follows: TGTGCCATCAGTGATATCCTTTCCGAGGGCTACACCTTC. The rearrangement joins TRBV10-3 to TRBJ1-2; D remains ambiguous. V was trimmed by 3 bases and J by 8 bases, leaving 13 bases between them. CDR1 and CDR2 from the germline V gene are ENHRY and SYGVKD. The length of the CDR3 is 13 residues.

The chain employs TRBV2 and TRBJ1-2; perhaps TRBD1 as D (5 bases). Germline assignment: CDR1 SNHLY and CDR2 FYNNEI. V gave up 4 bases and J gave up 1 base, with 7 bases separating them. This CDR3 spans 13 amino acids. For the CDR3, the DNA is TGTGCCAGCAGTGGGGACCTTAACTATGGCTACACCTTC. This sequence encodes CASSGDLNYGYTF.

Concerning this clone: At the DNA level, this CDR3 is encoded by other sequences in the same sample as well. The CDR3 protein is CSASGGDTQYF. In DNA form, the CDR3 reads TGCAGTGCTAGTGGAGGGGATACGCAGTATTTT. The V gene is TRBV20-1, the J gene TRBJ2-3; D is perhaps TRBD2 (6 bases). Looked up from germline, CDR1 is DFQATT and CDR2 is SNEGSKA (reference sequence). V shed 3 bases and J shed 6 bases, with 7 bases lying between them. CDR3 size: 11 residues.

The gene calls are TRBV7-5 and TRBJ2-2; the table gives TRBD2 as D, unverified against the DNA. TRBV7-5 is flagged as a pseudogene. There are 14 residues in the CDR3. The CDR3 DNA is TGTGTCAGTTATCCGGGAGCAGATACCGGGGAGCTGTTTTTT. Translated: CVSYPGADTGELFF.

The DNA of the CDR3 is TGTGCCAGTAAACCCGGAGGAGATACCCAGTACTTC. This gives the protein CASKPGGDTQYF. The chain couples TRBV19 to TRBJ2-5; D may be TRBD2 (5 bases). CDR1 LNHDA and CDR2 SQIVND come from the germline V gene (reference sequence). The length of the CDR3 is 12 residues. V lost 7 bases, J lost 8 bases, and 14 bases lay in between.

The CDR3 reads CAWNRGSFGELFF. Here the CDR3 DNA reads TGTGCCTGGAATCGCGGGAGTTTCGGGGAGCTGTTTTTT. The chain employs TRBV30 and TRBJ2-2, with 7 bases lining up with TRBD2. From germline, CDR1 is GTSNPN and CDR2 SVGIG (reference sequence). Trimming at V came to 4 bases and at J to 7 bases, leaving 6 bases not matched to a gene. The CDR3 spans 13 residues.

The chain carries TRBV6-1 and TRBJ2-7; TRBD2 is a possible D gene (6 bases). With 0 bases removed from V and 3 bases from J, the gap between germline ends came to 12 bases. Germline V gene data show CDR1 as MNHNS and CDR2 as SASEGT. CDR3 length equals 15 residues. The CDR3 coding sequence is TGTGCCAGCAGTGAAGCCCGCGCTAGCGTCTACGAGCAGTACTTC. This sequence encodes CASSEARASVYEQYF.

This clone was seen a single time. The chain links TRBV30 to TRBJ2-7; TRBD2 aligns across 8 bases. Germline V gene lookup returns CDR1 GTSNPN and CDR2 SVGIG (reference sequence). V trimming: 8 bases; J trimming: 5 bases; junction bases outside the gene matches: 11. CDR3 size: 13 residues. The CDR3 spells CAPRRREANEQYF. The CDR3, as DNA: TGTGCCCCCCGTCGGCGGGAGGCGAACGAGCAGTACTTC.

This clone came up a few times. The chain has TRBV6-1 and TRBJ1-1; D remains ambiguous. Germline V gene data show CDR1 as MNHNS and CDR2 as SASEGT. The CDR3 has 13 amino acids. With 11 bases removed from V and 1 base from J, the gap between germline ends came to 14 bases. The CDR3: CAVLSTRNTEAFF. CDR3 in DNA: TGTGCCGTCCTAAGTACACGGAACACTGAAGCTTTCTTT.

The chain combines TRBV5-4 with TRBJ1-4; D possibly corresponds to TRBD1 (5 bases). The germline V and J ends were trimmed by 4 bases and 4 bases, with 11 bases remaining between them. CDR3 length equals 14 residues. The germline V gene encodes CDR1 SGHNT and CDR2 YYREEE (reference sequence). For the CDR3, the DNA is TGTGCCAGCAGCGGCGAGGGGCTTAATGAAAAACTGTTTTTT. Translated: CASSGEGLNEKLFF.

Turning to this clone: The sample has other DNA sequences that encode this CDR3 too. V and J are TRBV28 and TRBJ2-3, with D unresolved. The V gene lost 5 bases and the J gene lost 5 bases, with 11 bases spanning the gap. Per germline, CDR1 MDHEN and CDR2 SYDVKM. The CDR3 spans 13 residues. The CDR3 region has the DNA TGTGCCAGCAGTCCCCCCGGCGGAGATACGCAGTATTTT. Translation: CASSPPGGDTQYF. Supplemented by reference TRBV28 and TRBJ2-3, the full variable domain reads DVKVTQSSRYLVKRTGEKVFLECVQDMDHENMFWYRQDPGLGLRLIYFSYDVKMKEKGDIPEGYSVSREKKERFSLILESASTNQTSMYLCASSPPGGDTQYFGPGTRLTVL.

This chain connects TRBV5-6 to TRBJ2-3, with 12 bases fitting TRBD2. The germline CDR1 and CDR2 sequences are SGHDT and YYEEEE. The length of the CDR3 is 18 residues. Losses at the gene ends were 4 bases for V and 3 bases for J; bases not matched to a gene: 12. This CDR3 reads CASSISSGRVEATDTQYF. The CDR3 nucleotides are TGTGCCAGCAGCATCTCTAGCGGGAGGGTCGAGGCTACAGATACGCAGTATTTT.

On this clone: The same CDR3 can be traced to other DNA sequences in this sample. The V and J genes are TRBV5-1 and TRBJ2-3; D is unclear. Germline V gives CDR1 SGHRS, CDR2 YFSETQ. CDR3 size: 14 residues. Trimming removed 0 bases at V and 2 bases at J, with 7 bases between. The CDR3 protein is CASSLGPSTDTQYF. The CDR3, as DNA: TGCGCCAGCAGCTTGGGACCCTCCACAGATACGCAGTATTTT.

This chain joins TRBV29-1 and TRBJ1-1; 10 bases line up with TRBD1. Germline V gene sequence: CDR1 SQVTM, CDR2 ANQGSEA. Germline trimming cut 6 bases from V and 5 bases from J; bases unmatched to any gene: 6. This CDR3 has 13 residues. CDR3 sequence reads: CSVTRDRGTEAFF. CDR3 DNA: TGCAGCGTCACCCGGGACAGGGGAACTGAAGCTTTCTTT.

This rearrangement joins TRBV5-8 to TRBJ1-1; D is unresolved. There are 16 residues in the CDR3. V shed 2 bases and J shed 7 bases, with 21 bases lying between them. From germline, CDR1 is SGHTS and CDR2 YDEGEE. As DNA, the CDR3 is TGTGCCAGCAGCTTAAGACTTACGAGCCAGACGGGTGAAGCTTTCTTT. Protein: CASSLRLTSQTGEAFF.

The V call is TRBV28, the J call TRBJ1-3; tentative D call: TRBD1 (6 bases). This CDR3 spans 14 amino acids. Germline V gene data show CDR1 as MDHEN and CDR2 as SYDVKM. V lost 3 bases to trimming and J lost 4 bases, with 10 bases between them. The CDR3 bases are TGTGCCAGCAGTTTTGTGGACAGAGGAAACACCATATATTTT. It yields the protein CASSFVDRGNTIYF.

The chain is built from TRBV30 and TRBJ2-7; D is ambiguous. From germline, CDR1 is GTSNPN and CDR2 SVGIG (reference sequence). This CDR3 is built from 11 residues. The germline V and J ends were trimmed by 2 bases and 4 bases, with 6 bases remaining between them. The CDR3 sequence: CAWSNQYEQYF. The CDR3 DNA reads as TGTGCCTGGAGTAATCAGTACGAGCAGTACTTC.

This chain links TRBV7-9 with TRBJ2-7; D ambiguous. Trimming took off 5 bases at V and 7 bases at J, with 9 bases between the two ends. The CDR3 extends over 11 amino acids. Germline V gene lookup returns CDR1 SEHNR and CDR2 FQNEAQ (reference sequence). The CDR3 spells CASSARSEQYF. DNA of the CDR3: TGTGCCAGCAGCGCCCGCAGTGAGCAGTACTTC.